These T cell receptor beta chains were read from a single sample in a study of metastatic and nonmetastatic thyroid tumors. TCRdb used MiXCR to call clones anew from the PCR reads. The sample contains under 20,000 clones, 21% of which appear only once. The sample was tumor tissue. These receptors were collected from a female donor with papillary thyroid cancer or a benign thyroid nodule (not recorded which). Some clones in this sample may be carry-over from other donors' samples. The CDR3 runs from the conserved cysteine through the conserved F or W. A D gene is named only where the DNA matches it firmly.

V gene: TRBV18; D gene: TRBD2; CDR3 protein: CASSPGASGRNEQFF
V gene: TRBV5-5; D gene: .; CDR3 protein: CASSLVNANSPLHF
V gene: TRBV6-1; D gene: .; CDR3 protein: CASKAWRNYGYTF
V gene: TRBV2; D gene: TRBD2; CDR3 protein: CASSIAGDYEQYF
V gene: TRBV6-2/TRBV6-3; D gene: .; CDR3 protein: CASSYGGASGFPSSYEQYF
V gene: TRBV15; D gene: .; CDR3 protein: CATSRAGLGETQYF
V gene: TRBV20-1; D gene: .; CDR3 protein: CSASLHGNYGYTF
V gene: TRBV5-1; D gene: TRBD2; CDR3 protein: CASSLGAGRSYEQYF
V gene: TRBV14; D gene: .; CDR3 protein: CASSQSPALAASSYNEQFF
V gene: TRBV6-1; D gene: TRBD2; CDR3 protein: CASSSSGEAGEQYF
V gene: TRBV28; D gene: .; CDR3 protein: CASSSGWAQETQYF
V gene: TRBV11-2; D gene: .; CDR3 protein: CASSFAQGYGYTF
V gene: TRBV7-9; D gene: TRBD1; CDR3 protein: CASSPGTAQETQYF
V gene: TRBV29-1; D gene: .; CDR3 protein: CGGLRSGNTIYF
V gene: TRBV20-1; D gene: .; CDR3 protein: CSARGGLYGYTF
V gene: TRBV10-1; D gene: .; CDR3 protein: CASSESYGYEQYF
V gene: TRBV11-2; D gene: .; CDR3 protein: CASRGAGGYTF
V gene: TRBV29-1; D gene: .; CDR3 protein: CSVRSQEYEQYF
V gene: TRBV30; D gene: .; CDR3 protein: CAWSPGGARQPQHF
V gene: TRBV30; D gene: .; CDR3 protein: CAWQQKTTLHEQYF
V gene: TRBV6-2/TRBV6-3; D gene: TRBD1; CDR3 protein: CASSCEGAILGTEAFF
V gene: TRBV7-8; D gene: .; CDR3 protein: CASSLVEDSLSPYSNQPQHF
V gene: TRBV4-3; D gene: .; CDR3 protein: CASSQRSAGTRRSGANVLTF